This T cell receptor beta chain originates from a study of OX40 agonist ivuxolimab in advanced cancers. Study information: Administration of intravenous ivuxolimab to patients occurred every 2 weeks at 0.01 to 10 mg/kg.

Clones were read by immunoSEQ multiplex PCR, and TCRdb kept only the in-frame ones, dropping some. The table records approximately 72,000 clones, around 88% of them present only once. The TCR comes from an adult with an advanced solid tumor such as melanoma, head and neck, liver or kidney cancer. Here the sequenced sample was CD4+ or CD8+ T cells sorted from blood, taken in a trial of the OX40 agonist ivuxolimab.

CDR3 residues: CASSPGQVPTEAFF. CDR3 bases: TGCGCCAGCAGCCCGGGACAGGTGCCCACTGAAGCTTTCTTT. The chain couples TRBV5-1 to TRBJ1-1; 8 nucleotides align to TRBD1. From germline, CDR1 is SGHRS and CDR2 YFSETQ. V dropped 4 bases and J dropped 4; count of bases not matched to a gene: 6. This CDR3 comprises 14 residues. The full variable domain, with the rest looked up from reference TRBV5-1 and TRBJ1-1, is KAGVTQTPRYLIKTRGQQVTLSCSPISGHRSVSWYQQTPGQGLQFLFEYFSETQRNKGNFPGRFSGRQFSNSRSEMNVSTLELGDSALYLCASSPGQVPTEAFFGQGTRLTVV.